The clone carrying this T cell receptor (beta chain) was observed a handful of times. Antigen unknown. The entry originates in a study of T cell responses to AZD1222 COVID-19 vaccine. This CDR3 is 16 amino acids long. V shed 5 bases and J 2 bases; nucleotides not matched to a gene: 6. CDR1 SGHNT and CDR2 YENEEA come from the germline V gene. Findings of the study overall: Seropositive status at baseline applied to only six AZD1222 recipients. Vaccine-related CD4 TCRs covered spike, predominating at 160-218 and 743-854. Most donors were white British and more were female, and clonal diversity was possibly underestimated.

TCRdb's copy holds only in-frame clones and misses some; the assay was immunoSEQ multiplex PCR. Of some 140,000 clones in the sample, under 95% were seen once. The sample here was peripheral blood, taken on day 0 of AZD1222 vaccination. This chain joins TRBV11-3 and TRBJ2-3; 11 nucleotides agree with TRBD2. The TCR sequence derives from an adult in good health. The CDR3 region is CASSQGTSGDTDTQYF. CDR3 sequence (DNA): TGTGCCAGCAGCCAGGGGACTAGCGGCGACACAGATACGCAGTATTTT.